A single sample is the source of the 14 T cell receptor beta chains below, sequenced in a study of OX40 agonist ivuxolimab in advanced cancers. Libraries came from the immunoSEQ multiplex PCR assay. TCRdb stores this immuneACCESS table with in-frame sequences only. Part of the clones is absent; in the studies checked, under half of the shortfall reflects unresolved V genes, and no reason is known for the rest. The sample yields tens of thousands of clones; about 83% were counted once. The ten largest clones add up to approximately 4.3% of the sample. Sequencing was performed on CD4+ or CD8+ T cells sorted from blood, taken in a trial of the OX40 agonist ivuxolimab. Source of these receptors: an adult with an advanced solid tumor such as melanoma, head and neck, liver or kidney cancer.

V usage is TRBV7-2 and J usage is TRBJ1-5; D perhaps matches TRBD1 (5 bases). Trimming stripped 6 bases from V and 4 bases from J, with 16 bases between. Germline-derived CDR1 and CDR2 are SGHTA and FQGNSA. This CDR3 region has 15 residues. CDR3 in DNA: TGTGCCAGCAGTGTTGGGGGGAACTTTAATCAGCCCCAGCATTTT. This codes for CASSVGGNFNQPQHF.

The rearrangement links TRBV11-1 to TRBJ2-3, with TRBD2 matching over 7 bases. The V segment lost 6 bases and the J segment 2 bases; nucleotides outside the gene matches: 8. Looked up from germline, CDR1 is SGHAT and CDR2 is FQDESV (reference sequence). The CDR3 is 15 residues long. This CDR3 reads CASSVEGGFTDTQYF. CDR3 nucleotides: TGTGCCAGCAGTGTCGAGGGAGGGTTCACAGATACGCAGTATTTT.

The chain couples TRBV19 to TRBJ1-4, with D uncertain. Germline CDR1 LNHDA, CDR2 SQIVND (reference sequence). V was pared by 3 bases and J by 0 bases, with 11 bases between. The CDR3 is 16 residues long. The CDR3 loop reads CASSMASRATNEKLFF. Here the CDR3 DNA reads TGTGCCAGTAGTATGGCCAGCCGTGCAACTAATGAAAAACTGTTTTTT. Together with reference TRBV19 and TRBJ1-4, the CDR3 gives the full variable domain: DGGITQSPKYLFRKEGQNVTLSCEQNLNHDAMYWYRQDPGQGLRLIYYSQIVNDFQKGDIAEGYSVSREKKESFPLTVTSAQKNPTAFYLCASSMASRATNEKLFFGSGTQLSVL.

The table lists this clone with a count of one. The chain combines TRBV30 with TRBJ2-3, with D possibly being TRBD2 (6 bases). The CDR3 contains 14 residues. V lost 1 base, J lost 0 bases, and 8 bases lay in between. The germline V gene has CDR1 GTSNPN and CDR2 SVGIG (reference sequence). The CDR3 DNA follows: TGTGCCTGGAGTGGCGGGATTAGCACAGATACGCAGTATTTT. Protein: CAWSGGISTDTQYF.

V gene TRBV28 combines with J gene TRBJ1-4; 11 bases agree with TRBD1. This CDR3 region has 15 residues. Unmatched junction bases numbered 4, after V lost 3 bases and J lost 7 bases. Germline-derived CDR1 and CDR2 are MDHEN and SYDVKM. This chain's CDR3 is CASSFAGTGGEKLFF. The CDR3 nucleotides are TGTGCCAGCAGTTTTGCAGGGACAGGGGGTGAAAAACTGTTTTTT.

This chain joins TRBV5-1 and TRBJ2-7; D not certain. Trimming removed 0 bases at V and 6 bases at J, with 16 bases between. The CDR3 runs 15 residues. The germline V gene encodes CDR1 SGHRS and CDR2 YFSETQ. The CDR3 DNA reads TGCGCCAGCAGCTTGGTACTACCCCCTTCGGGCGAGCAGTACTTC. Protein: CASSLVLPPSGEQYF. Drawing the rest from reference TRBV5-1 and TRBJ2-7, the complete variable domain is KAGVTQTPRYLIKTRGQQVTLSCSPISGHRSVSWYQQTPGQGLQFLFEYFSETQRNKGNFPGRFSGRQFSNSRSEMNVSTLELGDSALYLCASSLVLPPSGEQYFGPGTRLTVT.

This rearrangement joins TRBV19 to TRBJ2-3; TRBD2 is a possible D gene (6 bases). With 6 bases removed from V and 5 bases from J, the gap between germline ends came to 15 bases. Germline V gene sequence: CDR1 LNHDA, CDR2 SQIVND (reference sequence). The CDR3 is made up of 14 amino acids. CDR3 DNA: TGTGCCAGTAGCCCTGGGACTTCTCAAGATACGCAGTATTTT. It specifies CASSPGTSQDTQYF.

The chain employs TRBV14 and TRBJ1-1; perhaps TRBD1 as D (6 bases). The germline V gene has CDR1 SGHDN and CDR2 FVKESK. V lost 3 bases and J lost 1, with 9 bases in between. This CDR3 is 14 amino acids long. CDR3 sequence: CASSHPDRNTEAFF. The CDR3 DNA reads as TGTGCCAGCAGCCACCCGGACAGGAACACTGAAGCTTTCTTT. Combining the CDR3 with reference TRBV14 and TRBJ1-1 gives the whole variable domain EAGVTQFPSHSVIEKGQTVTLRCDPISGHDNLYWYRRVMGKEIKFLLHFVKESKQDESGMPNNRFLAERTGGTYSTLKVQPAELEDSGVYFCASSHPDRNTEAFFGQGTRLTVV.

The rearrangement links TRBV7-8 to TRBJ1-5; D is ambiguous. Germline V gene sequence: CDR1 SGHVS, CDR2 FQNEAQ. V was clipped by 5 bases and J by 0 bases, with 17 bases between them. This CDR3 is 17 amino acids long. This chain's CDR3 is CASSPQAGHYSNQPQHF. CDR3 coding DNA: TGTGCCAGCAGCCCCCAGGCAGGCCACTATAGCAATCAGCCCCAGCATTTT.

The chain has TRBV10-3 and TRBJ2-1; the D call may be TRBD1 or TRBD2 (5 bases each). The CDR3 totals 14 residues. The V and J ends lost 6 bases and 7 bases respectively, with 16 bases between them. The germline CDR1 and CDR2 sequences are ENHRY and SYGVKD. CDR3 DNA: TGTGCCATCAGCCTTGGGGGACCCCTAAATGAGCAGTTCTTC. This translates into CAISLGGPLNEQFF.

V and J are TRBV18 and TRBJ2-4; TRBD1 matches 7 bases. The length of the CDR3 is 14 residues. The germline CDR1 and CDR2 sequences are KGHSH and LQKENI. V dropped 3 bases and J dropped 6; count of bases not matched to a gene: 5. The CDR3 nucleotides are TGTGCCAGCTCACCCAGACAGGGTAGAAACATTCAGTACTTC. This codes for CASSPRQGRNIQYF.

This clone has a single count. The chain has TRBV6-5 and TRBJ1-5, with D possibly being TRBD1 (6 bases). The CDR3 contains 12 residues. In germline, CDR1 is MNHEY, CDR2 SVGAGI. V lost 8 bases and J 4 bases, leaving 9 bases between the germline ends. The chain's CDR3 is CASQTGNQPQHF. The CDR3 bases are TGTGCCAGCCAAACAGGGAATCAGCCCCAGCATTTT.

The gene calls are TRBV19 and TRBJ2-1; TRBD1 aligns across 7 bases. The CDR3 is made up of 15 amino acids. V gave up 3 bases and J gave up 7 bases; unmatched junction bases: 9. The germline V gene has CDR1 LNHDA and CDR2 SQIVND (reference sequence). As DNA, the CDR3 is TGTGCCAGTAGTATCAACGGACAGGTGGGTAATGAGCAGTTCTTC. This codes for CASSINGQVGNEQFF.

V is TRBV9 and J is TRBJ1-3; no reliable D call. The CDR3 loop spans 14 amino acids. The germline CDR1 and CDR2 sequences are SGDLS and YYNGEE. V was shortened by 7 bases and J by 2 bases, with 13 bases between the two germline ends. The CDR3 is CASSTAPTGNTIYF. Written as DNA, the CDR3 is TGTGCCAGCTCGACGGCGCCAACTGGAAACACCATATATTTT.